The next 14 T cell receptor beta chains were all read from a single sample in a study of T cells in Graves' hyperthyroidism and ophthalmopathy. The CDR3 regions of TCR beta were amplified from RNA transcripts. RT-PCR in the first round (using the HTBI primer set) targeted the TCR CDR3. TCRdb fed the multiplex PCR reads into MiXCR, producing one record per CDR3 protein. The sample holds roughly 360,000 distinct CDR3 sequences, roughly 13% seen once. Sequenced sample: blood. These TCRs come from a man between 25 and 39 years old with Graves' hyperthyroidism that later progressed to Graves' ophthalmopathy.

This clonotype showed up many times. The chain employs TRBV11-3 and TRBJ2-3; tentative D call: TRBD2 (5 bases). CDR1 and CDR2 (germline): SGHNT, YENEEA. V was pared by 5 bases and J by 1 base, with 10 bases between. The CDR3 runs 14 residues. The CDR3 loop reads CASSRGLGTDTQYF. Here the CDR3 DNA reads TGTGCCAGCAGCCGCGGGTTGGGCACAGATACGCAGTATTTT. The full variable domain, rest sourced from reference TRBV11-3 and TRBJ2-3, is EAGVVQSPRYKIIEKKQPVAFWCNPISGHNTLYWYLQNLGQGPELLIRYENEEAVDDSQLPKDRFSAERLKGVDSTLKIQPAELGDSAVYLCASSRGLGTDTQYFGPGTRLTVL.

The chain recombines TRBV10-1 with TRBJ1-6; the D is unclear. Trimming took off 10 bases at V and 14 bases at J, with 15 bases between the two ends. This CDR3 contains 11 residues. Germline CDR1 reads WNHNN; CDR2 reads SYGVQD (reference sequence). The DNA for the CDR3 is TGCGCCATCCCGACGCTCGGGGCCCTCCACTTT. Its protein is CAIPTLGALHF.

This clonotype has just a few counts. The gene calls are TRBV24-1 and TRBJ2-2; D perhaps matches TRBD1 (6 bases). The germline CDR1 and CDR2 sequences are KGHDR and SFDVKD. Deletions cut 4 bases from V and 7 bases from J, with 15 bases between. This CDR3 has 15 amino acids. The CDR3 loop is CATSEGQHFVGELFF. Here the CDR3 DNA reads TGTGCCACCAGTGAAGGACAGCACTTCGTCGGGGAGCTGTTTTTT.

Many counts were recorded for this clonotype. This chain links TRBV11-2 with TRBJ2-1; weak D call: TRBD1 (6 bases). CDR1 and CDR2 from the germline V gene are SGHAT and FQNNGV. The CDR3 has 16 amino acids. The germline V and J ends were trimmed by 5 bases and 0 bases, with 14 bases remaining between them. Written as DNA, the CDR3 is TGTGCCAGCAGCAAATGGACAGATGCCTCCTACAATGAGCAGTTCTTC. Amino acid sequence: CASSKWTDASYNEQFF.

V and J are TRBV5-6 and TRBJ2-5; D possibly corresponds to TRBD2 (5 bases). Germline CDR1 and CDR2: SGHDT and YYEEEE. Trimming pared 1 base from V and 4 bases from J, leaving 14 bases between. This CDR3 has 15 amino acids. As DNA, the CDR3 is TGTGCCAGCAGCTTGTTCTCGACCGGAGGAGAGACCCAGTACTTC. Encoded protein: CASSLFSTGGETQYF.

There are many counts of this clonotype. The chain recombines TRBV28 with TRBJ1-6; TRBD1 matches at 9 bases. After removal of 11 bases from V and 7 bases from J, the junction contained 9 bases not matched to a gene. Germline V gives CDR1 MDHEN, CDR2 SYDVKM. This CDR3 has 14 amino acids. The CDR3 loop is CAAGVGTGNSPLHF. The CDR3 DNA follows: TGTGCCGCTGGCGTCGGGACAGGGAATTCACCCCTCCACTTT.

This clonotype has just a few counts. The V call is TRBV4-1, the J call TRBJ1-6; perhaps TRBD1 as D (5 bases). Trimming removed 4 bases from V and 9 bases from J, with 19 bases in between. The CDR3 length is 16 residues. The germline V gene encodes CDR1 MGHRA and CDR2 YSYEKL. The CDR3 DNA is TGCGCCAGCAGCCCCTACATGCGGGCTCAGGGTTCACCCCTCCACTTT. It specifies CASSPYMRAQGSPLHF.

This clonotype was counted between two and nine times. The V and J genes are TRBV5-4 and TRBJ1-3; the D is unclear. V shed 4 bases and J shed 7 bases, with 12 bases lying between them. Germline V gene sequence: CDR1 SGHNT, CDR2 YYREEE (reference sequence). CDR3 length equals 13 residues. The CDR3 DNA sequence: TGTGCCAGCAGCCCCGAACCCGGTAACACCATATATTTT. It yields the protein CASSPEPGNTIYF.

A note on this clonotype: A much larger clone differs by one base, so this may be a read error. This chain joins TRBV20-1 and TRBJ1-3; 8 nucleotides line up with TRBD1. The CDR3 totals 17 residues. Germline values: CDR1 DFQATT, CDR2 SNEGSKA (reference sequence). CDR3 amino acids: CSARDPRQGMSGNTMYF. Written as DNA, the CDR3 is TGCAGTGCTAGAGATCCGAGACAGGGGATGTCTGGAAACACCATGTATTTT.

This clonotype has a count of ten or more. This chain uses TRBV28 with TRBJ2-2; D gene unclear. Germline values: CDR1 MDHEN, CDR2 SYDVKM. Trimming removed 3 bases at V and 2 bases at J, with 7 bases between. The CDR3 totals 14 residues. CDR3: CASSLRINTGELFF. The CDR3 nucleotides read TGTGCCAGCAGTTTGCGTATTAACACCGGGGAGCTGTTTTTT. Based on the CDR3 plus reference TRBV28 and TRBJ2-2, the full variable domain is DVKVTQSSRYLVKRTGEKVFLECVQDMDHENMFWYRQDPGLGLRLIYFSYDVKMKEKGDIPEGYSVSREKKERFSLILESASTNQTSMYLCASSLRINTGELFFGEGSRLTVL.

CDR3 DNA: TGTGCCAGCAGCCCGACAGGGCCAGGAAACACCATATATTTT. This gives the protein CASSPTGPGNTIYF. This sequence joins TRBV7-6 and TRBJ1-3, with TRBD1 matching 7 bases. Germline loops: CDR1 SGHVS, CDR2 FNYEAQ. J lost 4 bases, V lost 5 bases, and 5 bases had no gene match. The CDR3 has 14 residues.

Concerning this clonotype: A much more abundant neighbour one base away suggests this may be a read error. This chain connects TRBV12-3 or TRBV12-4 to TRBJ1-6; D uncertain. The V and J ends lost 6 bases and 1 base respectively, with 13 bases between them. The CDR3 covers 16 residues. The CDR3 region has the DNA TGTGCCAGCAGGAGGGTGGAGAGGTCCTATAATTCACCCCTCCACTTT. Translation gives CASRRVERSYNSPLHF.

This clonotype was detected ten times or more. The gene calls are TRBV27 and TRBJ2-2, with 9 bases matching TRBD2. CDR3 length: 14 residues. Per germline, CDR1 MNHEY and CDR2 SMNVEV (reference sequence). Germline trimming cut 8 bases from V and 3 bases from J; bases unmatched to any gene: 4. The DNA of the CDR3 is TGTGCCAGCCGCGGGGGGGCCGACACCGGGGAGCTGTTTTTT. Its protein product is CASRGGADTGELFF.

This clonotype turned up a few times. This chain uses TRBV28 with TRBJ2-7; D remains unclear. V was cut by 3 bases and J by 2 bases, with 8 bases left in between. The germline V gene encodes CDR1 MDHEN and CDR2 SYDVKM. This CDR3 has 13 amino acids. The CDR3, as DNA: TGTGCCAGCAGTTTGATATCCCCCTACGAGCAGTACTTC. Amino acids: CASSLISPYEQYF.